This TCR beta chain stems from a study of OX40 agonist ivuxolimab in advanced cancers. Study at large: Six ivuxolimab dose levels, 0.01 to 10 mg/kg, were given intravenously every 2 weeks.

Study-level results: Partial responders treated at 0.1-3.0 mg/kg exhibited clonal expansion among the lowest measured. Some nonresponders also had low normalized T-cell clonal expansion.

For this clone: Its antigen is unidentified.

The assay was immunoSEQ multiplex PCR, and TCRdb's table has in-frame clones only and misses some. Of some 19,000 clones listed, 75% to 85% are singletons. Systemic immunosuppression or a history of autoimmune disease excluded patients. The CDR3 covers 10 residues. The germline V gene encodes CDR1 SEHNR and CDR2 FQNEAQ (reference sequence). V dropped 5 bases and J dropped 15 bases, with 8 bases sitting between them. The source of this sequence is an adult with an advanced solid tumor such as melanoma, head and neck, liver or kidney cancer. The specimen comprised CD4+ or CD8+ T cells sorted from blood, sampled in a trial of the OX40 agonist ivuxolimab. The gene calls are TRBV7-9 and TRBJ2-6, with D maybe TRBD1 (6 bases). For the CDR3, the DNA is TGTGCCAGCAGCCACAGGGCCCTGACTTTC. It encodes CASSHRALTF.